The present T cell receptor beta chain was sequenced within a study of CD8+ T cells in alopecia areata. Findings of the study overall: Mice gave a clearer picture of TCR sharing than patients did, possibly for HLA-related reasons.

The V gene lost 2 bases and the J gene lost 5 bases, with 9 bases spanning the gap. This CDR3 region has 12 residues. Germline V gene data show CDR1 as GTSNPN and CDR2 as SVGIG (reference sequence). TCR sequencing used cDNA made by reverse transcription of extracted RNA. This table comes from immunoSEQ multiplex PCR, and its TCRdb copy is limited to in-frame clones, with some not included. The table has 100,000 to 150,000 clones, 49% seen once. A word on this clone: The antigen is undetermined.

This TCR came from a human donor with alopecia areata. The rearrangement links TRBV30 to TRBJ1-1; D is unresolved. Sequenced here: CD8+ T cells sorted from blood, sampled at week 0. The CDR3 DNA reads as TGTGCCTGGAGTCCGATCCGGACTGAAGCTTTCTTT. It is translated as CAWSPIRTEAFF.